Each of the 15 T cell receptor beta chains below was sequenced from the same sample in a study of blood T cells in healthy people across ages. The second PCR ran about 6 to 12 cycles with a sample-barcoded 5' primer and J-beta primers. TCRdb independently ran MiXCR on the 5' RACE reads; one entry per CDR3 protein. Here the sample spans hundreds of thousands of distinct CDR3 sequences, roughly 25% being singletons. The same specimen was also included in a second study, on T cells of mothers and their children.

Sequencing used blood. Receptors originate from a boy aged 10-17 years in good health.

The rearrangement links TRBV5-1 to TRBJ2-7; TRBD1 might be the D (5 bases). The V gene lost 1 base and the J gene lost 7 bases, with 18 bases spanning the gap. The V gene's germline CDR1 is SGHRS and CDR2 YFSETQ. The CDR3 consists of 15 residues. This CDR3 reads CASSLIGQGPWEQYF. The CDR3 DNA is TGCGCCAGCAGCTTGATTGGGCAGGGTCCCTGGGAGCAGTACTTC.

This chain uses TRBV7-9 with TRBJ2-1; TRBD2 agrees at 7 bases. This CDR3 region has 15 residues. After removal of 1 base from V and 5 bases from J, the junction contained 5 bases not matched to a gene. Per the germline V gene, CDR1 is SEHNR and CDR2 is FQNEAQ (reference sequence). This CDR3 is CASSLERGLHNEQFF. The CDR3 region has the DNA TGTGCCAGCAGCTTAGAGCGGGGTCTTCACAATGAGCAGTTCTTC.

This clonotype was counted only a few times. The rearrangement joins TRBV28 to TRBJ1-5, with 9 bases that match TRBD1. Germline V CDR1 and CDR2: MDHEN, SYDVKM. There are 16 residues in the CDR3. The ends lost 6 bases at V and 6 bases at J; junction bases unmatched: 12. The CDR3 sequence is CASSHWNRGQFQPQHF. The CDR3 nucleotides read TGTGCCAGCAGCCACTGGAACAGGGGGCAATTTCAGCCCCAGCATTTT.

This clonotype was picked up a small number of times. V and J are TRBV27 and TRBJ2-1; D remains unclear. The J call may be wrong; the DNA end is better matched by TRBJ2-7. CDR1 is MNHEY, CDR2 SMNVEV, per germline (reference sequence). This CDR3 is 14 amino acids long. CDR3 residues: CASSKDGSSVEQYF. The CDR3 DNA reads TGTGCCAGCAGTAAGGACGGAAGCTCGGTCGAGCAGTACTTC.

The rearrangement links TRBV7-6 to TRBJ2-2; D not certain. The CDR3 contains 15 residues. The germline V gene has CDR1 SGHVS and CDR2 FNYEAQ. V lost 2 bases, J lost 1 base, and 8 bases lay in between. The CDR3 bases are TGTGCCAGCAGCTTATTGTCGGAGAACACCGGGGAGCTGTTTTTT. This sequence encodes CASSLLSENTGELFF.

In this sample, this clonotype turned up a few times. This rearrangement joins TRBV12-3 or TRBV12-4 to TRBJ2-6; D is possibly TRBD2 (5 bases). This CDR3 contains 15 residues. With 3 bases removed from V and 2 bases from J, the gap between germline ends came to 8 bases. CDR3 nucleotides: TGTGCCAGCAGTTTCGGGGTACCTGGGGCCAACGTCCTGACTTTC. This encodes CASSFGVPGANVLTF.

CDR3 in amino acids: CASSLPGGAGGYNEQFF. The CDR3 region has the DNA TGTGCCAGCAGTTTACCCGGCGGAGCGGGAGGGTACAATGAGCAGTTCTTC. The J gene is TRBJ2-1, the V gene TRBV5-6; 10 nucleotides agree with TRBD2. V trimming: 5 bases; J trimming: 4 bases; junction bases outside the gene matches: 12. CDR1 SGHDT and CDR2 YYEEEE come from the germline V gene. The CDR3 has 17 amino acids.

The V gene is TRBV20-1, the J gene TRBJ2-1; D is unclear. The CDR3 length is 14 residues. The V gene lost 4 bases and the J gene lost 8 bases, with 18 bases spanning the gap. Per the germline V gene, CDR1 is DFQATT and CDR2 is SNEGSKA (reference sequence). CDR3 bases: TGCAGTGCTATGACGGCAGGCCCCTCGGATGAGCAGTTCTTC. Its protein is CSAMTAGPSDEQFF.

This chain links TRBV27 with TRBJ2-3, with D perhaps being TRBD1 or TRBD2 (5 bases each). The CDR3 is 15 amino acids. Trimming stripped 1 base from V and 1 base from J, with 9 bases between. CDR1 MNHEY and CDR2 SMNVEV come from the germline V gene (reference sequence). CDR3 loop: CASSLLRDGTDTQYF. CDR3 nucleotides: TGTGCCAGCAGTTTATTACGGGACGGCACAGATACGCAGTATTTT.

This clonotype has just a few counts. This sequence joins TRBV5-1 and TRBJ2-7, with 7 positions matching TRBD1. The CDR3 runs 15 residues. CDR1 is SGHRS and CDR2 is YFSETQ in the germline V gene. Unmatched junction bases numbered 10, after V lost 3 bases and J lost 4 bases. In DNA form, the CDR3 reads TGCGCCAGCAGCTCCGACAGGGATCGACCTTACGAGCAGTACTTC. Its protein product is CASSSDRDRPYEQYF.

In its sample, this clonotype was seen a few times. This sequence joins TRBV5-1 and TRBJ2-5; D is perhaps TRBD1 or TRBD2 (5 bases each). The J call is doubtful: the DNA matches TRBJ2-1 better. Germline lookup yields CDR1 SGHRS and CDR2 YFSETQ. The CDR3 sequence is 14 residues long. CDR3 nucleotide sequence: TGCGCCAGCAGCTTCGAGGGGACCTACAATGAGCAGTTCTTC. Translation: CASSFEGTYNEQFF.

This clonotype has more than one count but fewer than ten. The chain employs TRBV7-3 and TRBJ2-2; possible D gene TRBD1, 5 bases. The CDR3 is 14 residues long. Germline V CDR1 and CDR2: SGHTA, FQGTGA. Between the trimmed V and J ends, which lost 5 bases and 6 bases, there was a span of 13 bases. CDR3 loop: CASSQDTLPGELFF. CDR3 nucleotides: TGTGCCAGCAGCCAGGACACACTTCCCGGGGAGCTGTTTTTT.

The J gene is TRBJ2-5, the V gene TRBV11-2, with 8 bases that match TRBD2. The DNA matches TRBJ2-7 better at its end, which makes the J call doubtful. Germline V gene lookup returns CDR1 SGHAT and CDR2 FQNNGV. There are 16 residues in the CDR3. Written as DNA, the CDR3 is TGTGCCAGCACCCCGAACCTAGCGGGCACCGCGTACGAGCAGTACTTC. Protein product: CASTPNLAGTAYEQYF.

The chain links TRBV14 to TRBJ2-5; TRBD2 matches 10 bases. The CDR3 spans 16 residues. V lost 1 base, J lost 4 bases, and 6 bases stayed unmatched. Germline V gene lookup returns CDR1 SGHDN and CDR2 FVKESK. The chain's CDR3 is CASSQVLRLAGETQYF. Written as DNA, the CDR3 is TGTGCCAGCAGCCAAGTCTTGAGACTAGCGGGAGAGACCCAGTACTTC. The entire variable domain, with the rest obtained from reference TRBV14 and TRBJ2-5, is as follows: EAGVTQFPSHSVIEKGQTVTLRCDPISGHDNLYWYRRVMGKEIKFLLHFVKESKQDESGMPNNRFLAERTGGTYSTLKVQPAELEDSGVYFCASSQVLRLAGETQYFGPGTRLLVL.

V usage is TRBV9 and J usage is TRBJ2-1; D might be TRBD2 (6 bases). The CDR3 has 17 residues. Germline V CDR1 and CDR2: SGDLS, YYNGEE. Deletions cut 4 bases from V and 0 bases from J, with 17 bases between. This CDR3 is CASSPLAGTYSYNEQFF. Written as DNA, the CDR3 is TGTGCCAGCAGCCCCCTGGCCGGGACTTACTCCTACAATGAGCAGTTCTTC.